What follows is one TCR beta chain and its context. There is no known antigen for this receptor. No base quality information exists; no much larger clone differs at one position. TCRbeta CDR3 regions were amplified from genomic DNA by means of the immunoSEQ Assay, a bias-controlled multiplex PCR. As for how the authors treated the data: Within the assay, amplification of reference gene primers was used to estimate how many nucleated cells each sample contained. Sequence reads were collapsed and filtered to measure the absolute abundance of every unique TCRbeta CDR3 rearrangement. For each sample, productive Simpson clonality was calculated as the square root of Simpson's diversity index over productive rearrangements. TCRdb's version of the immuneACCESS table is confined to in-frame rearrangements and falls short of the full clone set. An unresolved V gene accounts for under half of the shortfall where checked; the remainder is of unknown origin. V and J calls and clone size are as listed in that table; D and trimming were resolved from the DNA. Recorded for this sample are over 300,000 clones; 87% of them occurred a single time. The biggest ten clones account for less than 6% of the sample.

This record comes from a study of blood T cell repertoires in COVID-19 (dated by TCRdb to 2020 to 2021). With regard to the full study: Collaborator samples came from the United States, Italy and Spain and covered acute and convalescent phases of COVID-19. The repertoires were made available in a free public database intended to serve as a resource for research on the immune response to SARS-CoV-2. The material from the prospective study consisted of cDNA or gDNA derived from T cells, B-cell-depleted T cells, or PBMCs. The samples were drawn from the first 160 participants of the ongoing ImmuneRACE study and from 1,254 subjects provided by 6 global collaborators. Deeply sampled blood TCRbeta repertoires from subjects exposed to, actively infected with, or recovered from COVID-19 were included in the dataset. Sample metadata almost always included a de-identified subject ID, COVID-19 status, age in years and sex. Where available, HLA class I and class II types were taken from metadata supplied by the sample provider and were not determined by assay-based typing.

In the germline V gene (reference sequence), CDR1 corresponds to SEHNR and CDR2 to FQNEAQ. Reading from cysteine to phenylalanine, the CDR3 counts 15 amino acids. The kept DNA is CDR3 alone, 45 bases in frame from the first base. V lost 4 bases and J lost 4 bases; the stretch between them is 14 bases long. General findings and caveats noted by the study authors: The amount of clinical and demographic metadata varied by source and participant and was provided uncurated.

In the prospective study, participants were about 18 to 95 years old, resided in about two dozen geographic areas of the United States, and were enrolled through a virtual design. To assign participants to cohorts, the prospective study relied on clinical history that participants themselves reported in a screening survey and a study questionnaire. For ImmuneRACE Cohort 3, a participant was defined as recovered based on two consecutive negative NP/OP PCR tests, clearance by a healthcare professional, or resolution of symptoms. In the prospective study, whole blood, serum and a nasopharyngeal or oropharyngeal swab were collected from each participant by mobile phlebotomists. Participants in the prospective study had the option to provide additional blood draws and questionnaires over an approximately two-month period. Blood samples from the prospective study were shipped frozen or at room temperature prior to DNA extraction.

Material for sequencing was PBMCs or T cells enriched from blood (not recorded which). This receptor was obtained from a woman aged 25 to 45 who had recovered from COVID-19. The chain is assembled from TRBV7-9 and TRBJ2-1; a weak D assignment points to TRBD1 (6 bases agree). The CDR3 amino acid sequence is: CASSWGPKSYNEQFF. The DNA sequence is TGTGCCAGCAGCTGGGGGCCTAAAAGTTACAATGAGCAGTTCTTC. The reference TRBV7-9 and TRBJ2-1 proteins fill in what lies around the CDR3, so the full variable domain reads DTGVSQNPRHKITKRGQNVTFRCDPISEHNRLYWYRQTLGQGPEFLTYFQNEAQLEKSRLLSDRFSAERPKGSFSTLEIQRTEQGDSAMYLCASSWGPKSYNEQFFGPGTRLTVL.